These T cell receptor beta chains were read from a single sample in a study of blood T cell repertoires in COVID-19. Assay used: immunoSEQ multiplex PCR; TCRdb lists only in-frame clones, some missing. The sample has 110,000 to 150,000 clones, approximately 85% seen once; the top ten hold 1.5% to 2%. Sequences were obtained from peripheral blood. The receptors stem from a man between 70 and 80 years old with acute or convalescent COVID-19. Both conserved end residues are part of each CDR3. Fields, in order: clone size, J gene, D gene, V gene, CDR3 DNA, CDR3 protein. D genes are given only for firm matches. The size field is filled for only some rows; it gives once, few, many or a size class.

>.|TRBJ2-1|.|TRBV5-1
TGCGCCAGCAGCTTGGTGGGGGCGTACAATGAGCAGTTCTTC
CASSLVGAYNEQFF
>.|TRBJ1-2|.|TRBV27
TGTGCCAGCAGTTTAGATGGACTGTCTGGCTACACCTTC
CASSLDGLSGYTF
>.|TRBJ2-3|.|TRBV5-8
TGTGCCAGCAGCCCGGGACTGGACTTCACAGATACGCAGTATTTT
CASSPGLDFTDTQYF
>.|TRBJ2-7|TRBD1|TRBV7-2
TGTGCCAGCAGTCGAGAGGGACAGGGGCGGAGATTAAACGAGCAGTACTTC
CASSREGQGRRLNEQYF
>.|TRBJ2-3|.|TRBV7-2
TGTGCCAGCAGCTTTCCCTTCGTTGCAGATACGCAGTATTTT
CASSFPFVADTQYF
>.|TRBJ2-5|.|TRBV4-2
TGTGCCAGCAGCCAAGATGGGATAGGGGACCAGTACTTC
CASSQDGIGDQYF
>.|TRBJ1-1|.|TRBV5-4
TGTGCCAGCAGCTTGGCAGTTTCTGATTGGAACACTGAAGCTTTCTTT
CASSLAVSDWNTEAFF
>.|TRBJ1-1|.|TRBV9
TGTGCCAGCAGCGTAAGGCCAGGGAACACTGAAGCTTTCTTT
CASSVRPGNTEAFF
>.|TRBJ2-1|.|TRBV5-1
TGCGCCAGCAGCATACAGTACAATGAGCAGTTCTTC
CASSIQYNEQFF
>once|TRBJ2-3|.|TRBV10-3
TGTGCCATCAGTGAGTCGGTGAGCGGGAGCACAGATACGCAGTATTTT
CAISESVSGSTDTQYF
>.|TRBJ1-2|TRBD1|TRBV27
TGTGCCAGCAGTCCCCCCCGAGGACAGGGGGCGGGTGGCTACACCTTC
CASSPPRGQGAGGYTF
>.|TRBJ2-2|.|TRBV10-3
TGTGCCATCAGTGACAGTGAACCCGGGGAGCTGTTTTTT
CAISDSEPGELFF
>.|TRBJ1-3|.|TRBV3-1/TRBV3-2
TGTGCCAGCAGCCGAGACAGCTCTGGAAACACCATATATTTT
CASSRDSSGNTIYF
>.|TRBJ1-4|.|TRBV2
TGTGCCAGCAAAGAGTTATCTAATGAAAAACTGTTTTTT
CASKELSNEKLFF
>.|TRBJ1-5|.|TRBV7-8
TGTGCCAGCAGCTTAGAAGGACAGTTTAATCAGCCCCAGCATTTT
CASSLEGQFNQPQHF
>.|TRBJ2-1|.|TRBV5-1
TGCGCCAGCAGCTTGGTTTATTACAATGAGCAGTTCTTC
CASSLVYYNEQFF
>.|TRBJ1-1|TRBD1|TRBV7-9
TGTGCCAGCAGCCCGAGCGACAGGGGTAGGAACACTGAAGCTTTCTTT
CASSPSDRGRNTEAFF
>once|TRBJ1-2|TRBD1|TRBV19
TGTGCCAGTATTGCCGAGTCCGGGACAGTCTTCTATGGCTACACCTTC
CASIAESGTVFYGYTF
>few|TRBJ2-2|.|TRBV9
TGTGCCAGCAGCGTATCCCGCGGAGTGGGTACCGGGGAGCTGTTTTTT
CASSVSRGVGTGELFF
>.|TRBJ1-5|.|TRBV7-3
TGTGCCAGCAAACGCGGGCCCCCGCATGGTAGCAATCAGCCCCAGCATTTT
CASKRGPPHGSNQPQHF
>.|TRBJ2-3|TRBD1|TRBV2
TGTGCCAGCAGTGACGGGACAGGGCAGTATTTT
CASSDGTGQYF
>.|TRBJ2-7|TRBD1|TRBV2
TGTGCCAGCACCCCAGGGGGCGACGAGCAGTACTTC
CASTPGGDEQYF
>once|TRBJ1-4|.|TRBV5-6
TGTGCCAGCAGCTTGCGGTCAACTAATGAAAAACTGTTTTTT
CASSLRSTNEKLFF
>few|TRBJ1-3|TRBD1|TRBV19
TGTGCCAGTAGACCGGACAGGGCCGGAAACACCATATATTTT
CASRPDRAGNTIYF
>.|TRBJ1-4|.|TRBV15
TGTGCCACCAGCAGAGATCCCAGGGCCGATGAAAAACTGTTTTTT
CATSRDPRADEKLFF
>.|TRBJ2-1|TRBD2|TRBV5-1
TGCGCCAGCAGCTTGGGGATAGCGGGAGAAACTGAGCAGTTCTTC
CASSLGIAGETEQFF
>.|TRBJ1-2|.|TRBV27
TGTGCCAGCAGCCCTGCGGGAGGAGTTAACTATGGCTACACCTTC
CASSPAGGVNYGYTF
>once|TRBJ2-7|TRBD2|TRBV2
TGTGCCAGCAGTGAATTAGGGACTAGCGCGGAGCAGTACTTC
CASSELGTSAEQYF
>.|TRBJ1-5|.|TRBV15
TGTGCCACCAGCAGAGATACGGGGGGTAGTCAGCCCCAGCATTTT
CATSRDTGGSQPQHF
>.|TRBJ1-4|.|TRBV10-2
TGCGCCAGCAGTGACGGAGTACGATCTAATGAAAAACTGTTTTTT
CASSDGVRSNEKLFF
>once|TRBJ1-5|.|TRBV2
TGTGCCAGCAGTGAAGACGGGTCCAATCAGCCCCAGCATTTT
CASSEDGSNQPQHF
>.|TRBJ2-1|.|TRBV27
TGTGCCAGCAGTTTAAACGGGGCCTACAATGAGCAGTTCTTC
CASSLNGAYNEQFF
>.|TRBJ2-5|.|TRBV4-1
TGCGCCAGCAGCCAAGGGGGTAAAGTAGAGGGCCAGTACTTC
CASSQGGKVEGQYF
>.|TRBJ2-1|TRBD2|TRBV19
TGTGCCAGTAGTATAGGACTAGCGCGGTACAATGAGCAGTTCTTC
CASSIGLARYNEQFF
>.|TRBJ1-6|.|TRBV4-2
TGTGCCAGCAGCCAAGACGTGGGGCCTCGGTCACCCCTCCACTTT
CASSQDVGPRSPLHF
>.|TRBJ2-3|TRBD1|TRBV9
TGTGCCAGCAGCGCCGCAGGGGGTACAGATACGCAGTATTTT
CASSAAGGTDTQYF
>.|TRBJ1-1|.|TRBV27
TGTGCCAGCAGTTTATATCCCAGGGGTAACACTGAAGCTTTCTTT
CASSLYPRGNTEAFF
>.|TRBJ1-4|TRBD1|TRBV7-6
TGTGCCAGCAGCGCCGGGACAGGGGGTGAAAAACTGTTTTTT
CASSAGTGGEKLFF
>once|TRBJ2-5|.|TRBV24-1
TGTGCCACCAGTGACTCCGGTCGGGGGGCAGAGACCCAGTACTTC
CATSDSGRGAETQYF
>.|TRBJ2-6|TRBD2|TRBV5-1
TGCGCCCGCAGCTCCGCGGGGGGGGCTGGGGCCAACGTCCTGACTTTC
CARSSAGGAGANVLTF
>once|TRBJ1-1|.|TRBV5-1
TGCGCCAGCAGCCAGTCGGTAGGAGGCACTGAAGCTTTCTTT
CASSQSVGGTEAFF
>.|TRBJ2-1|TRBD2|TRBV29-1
TGCAGCAACCTCCTACCCTTTAGCGGGGCCCGCTACAATGAGCAGTTCTTC
CSNLLPFSGARYNEQFF
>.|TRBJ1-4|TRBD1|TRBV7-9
TGTGCCAGCAGCCGGGACAGGGGATATGAAAAACTGTTTTTT
CASSRDRGYEKLFF
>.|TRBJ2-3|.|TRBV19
TGTGCCAGTAGTGACCAATCCTTACAGGGAAATACGCAGTATTTT
CASSDQSLQGNTQYF
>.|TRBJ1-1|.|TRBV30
TGTGCCTGGCAAAGCCCCGGGACAAGACGTGAAGCTTTCTTT
CAWQSPGTRREAFF
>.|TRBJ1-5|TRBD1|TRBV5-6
TGTGCCAGCAGCTCCCTGGACAGGGAGGGTCAGCCCCAGCATTTT
CASSSLDREGQPQHF
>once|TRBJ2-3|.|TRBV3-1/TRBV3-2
TGTGCCAGCAGCAAAAGAGGTACGCAGTATTTT
CASSKRGTQYF